This T cell receptor beta chain was observed in a study of radiation and T cells in renal cell carcinoma. Study context: Nephrectomy followed 15 Gy stereotactic body radiation by 4 weeks.

Time point: baseline pretreatment blood. Regarding treatment: 15 Gy SBRT to primary tumor, nephrectomy 4 weeks later. The tumor was a clear cell renal cell carcinoma. Comments on this clone: What it binds is not known.

Study-level findings and limits: Top tumor clonotypes rose in blood 2 weeks post-radiation, then contracted.

Produced via immunoSEQ multiplex PCR; TCRdb's table is partial and in-frame only. Found here are under 25,000 clones, roughly three quarters of them singletons; the top ten hold about 37%. The TCR comes from a man aged 60 to 75 with renal cell carcinoma. The sequences come from blood, collected from a patient whose treatment included radiotherapy and nephrectomy.

CDR3 amino acids: CASSAQGALSYEQYF. The CDR3 nucleotides are TGTGCCAGCAGCGCGCAGGGGGCGCTCAGCTACGAGCAGTACTTC. The gene calls are TRBV14 and TRBJ2-7; 8 bases map to TRBD1. V shed 5 bases and J 3 bases; nucleotides not matched to a gene: 9. The CDR3 spans 15 residues. CDR1 and CDR2 from the germline V gene are SGHDN and FVKESK.